This is a list of T cell receptor beta chains from one sample in a study of Siglec-9 on CD8 T cells in melanoma. Method: immunoSEQ multiplex PCR; TCRdb's copy keeps in-frame clones and lacks some. The top ten hold over 1.5% of the sample, which has about 36,000 clones, 65% to 85% seen once. Sequenced sample: Siglec-9- CD8+ T cells sorted from blood. Receptors originate from a human donor in good health. Both conserved end residues are part of each CDR3. The D gene is left open where the match is weak. Rows give clone size only sometimes, using once, few, many, or a class for an expanded clone.

size: -; J: TRBJ1-2; V: TRBV19; D: TRBD1; DNA: TGTGCCAGTAGTATAGGATGGACAGGGGATGGCTACACCTTC; CDR3: CASSIGWTGDGYTF
size: -; J: TRBJ2-7; V: TRBV6-5; D: -; DNA: TGTGCCAGCAGTTTCGGAGGCGAGCAGTACTTC; CDR3: CASSFGGEQYF
size: -; J: TRBJ2-4; V: TRBV7-9; D: -; DNA: TGTGCCAGCAAAGGAGGGACAGCCAAAAACATTCAGTACTTC; CDR3: CASKGGTAKNIQYF
size: -; J: TRBJ1-1; V: TRBV6-5; D: -; DNA: TGTGCCAGCAGTTACGACACCTCTGAAGCTTTCTTT; CDR3: CASSYDTSEAFF
size: few; J: TRBJ1-1; V: TRBV27; D: -; DNA: TGTGCCAGCAGTTTAGGTCGGGAGGCCATGAACACTGAAGCTTTCTTT; CDR3: CASSLGREAMNTEAFF
size: -; J: TRBJ1-4; V: TRBV5-1; D: -; DNA: TGCGCCAGCAGCTTTCGACGTCTGGAACCGTCACAACTGTTTTTT; CDR3: CASSFRRLEPSQLFF
size: once; J: TRBJ2-7; V: TRBV14; D: -; DNA: TGTGCCAGCAGCCTCCAGTCCTACGAGCAGTACTTC; CDR3: CASSLQSYEQYF
size: -; J: TRBJ2-7; V: TRBV5-1; D: TRBD1; DNA: TGCGCCAGCAGCCTCGGGACAGGGAGCGAGCAGTACTTC; CDR3: CASSLGTGSEQYF
size: once; J: TRBJ1-1; V: TRBV5-1; D: -; DNA: TGCGCCAGCCGCCCGGGGAGATGGTTCATGAACACTGAAGCTTTCTTT; CDR3: CASRPGRWFMNTEAFF
size: -; J: TRBJ1-1; V: TRBV12-5; D: TRBD1; DNA: TGTGCTAGTGGTCCGTTCAGGGGGTACACTGAAGCTTTCTTT; CDR3: CASGPFRGYTEAFF
size: -; J: TRBJ2-1; V: TRBV4-1; D: TRBD2; DNA: TGCGCCAGCAGCCAACCTAGCGGAAGCTCCTACAATGAGCAGTTCTTC; CDR3: CASSQPSGSSYNEQFF
size: -; J: TRBJ2-1; V: TRBV27; D: TRBD2; DNA: TGTGCCAGCAGTTTCTTGAATCCGGGACTAGCGGTTCCCAATGAGCAGTTCTTC; CDR3: CASSFLNPGLAVPNEQFF
size: -; J: TRBJ2-7; V: TRBV13; D: -; DNA: TGTGCCAGCAGCTTCGGTGGTGGGCTTACCTACGAGCAGTACTTC; CDR3: CASSFGGGLTYEQYF
size: few; J: TRBJ2-1; V: TRBV7-3; D: TRBD2; DNA: TGTGCCAGCAGCTTGGCCCCTAGCGGTTTCAATGAGCAGTTCTTC; CDR3: CASSLAPSGFNEQFF
size: few; J: TRBJ2-7; V: TRBV7-9; D: TRBD2; DNA: TGTGCCAGCAGCTCCCGAGGGGCGGGGGGGAGCTCCTACGAGCAGTACTTC; CDR3: CASSSRGAGGSSYEQYF
size: -; J: TRBJ2-5; V: TRBV27; D: -; DNA: TGTGCCAGCAGTTACAGACAGGGAGGAGAGACCCAGTACTTC; CDR3: CASSYRQGGETQYF
size: -; J: TRBJ2-3; V: TRBV7-9; D: TRBD2; DNA: TGTGCCAGCACCGCGACTAGCGGGGGCACAGATACGCAGTATTTT; CDR3: CASTATSGGTDTQYF
size: -; J: TRBJ1-2; V: TRBV7-9; D: -; DNA: TGTGCCAGCAGCTCGCAATTTACAGGGAACTCGAATGGCTACACCTTC; CDR3: CASSSQFTGNSNGYTF
size: -; J: TRBJ2-7; V: TRBV7-3; D: -; DNA: TGTGCCAGCAGCTTACTAACCTACGAGCAGTACTTC; CDR3: CASSLLTYEQYF
size: -; J: TRBJ2-1; V: TRBV29-1; D: TRBD2; DNA: TGCAGCGTTGATCCTGCCTTGACTAGCGGGGGCTACAATGAGCAGTTCTTC; CDR3: CSVDPALTSGGYNEQFF
size: -; J: TRBJ2-7; V: TRBV6-1; D: -; DNA: TGTGCCAGCAGTGAAAGCCCGGGACTGCTTCTCGAGCAGTACTTC; CDR3: CASSESPGLLLEQYF
size: -; J: TRBJ1-4; V: TRBV14; D: -; DNA: TGTGCCAGCAGCCAAGATTTGCAGACCGGGGACCGACCGAATGAAAAACTGTTTTTT; CDR3: CASSQDLQTGDRPNEKLFF
size: -; J: TRBJ2-7; V: TRBV19; D: TRBD1; DNA: TGTGCCAGTAGTCCCGGGACAGGGATTAACGAGCAGTACTTC; CDR3: CASSPGTGINEQYF
size: -; J: TRBJ2-7; V: TRBV7-9; D: -; DNA: TGTGCCAGCAGCTTCTCGGGGGCCTACGAGCAGTACTTC; CDR3: CASSFSGAYEQYF
size: -; J: TRBJ2-1; V: TRBV11-3; D: -; DNA: TGTGCCAGCAGCTTAGAACAGGGTGAGCAGTTCTTC; CDR3: CASSLEQGEQFF
size: -; J: TRBJ2-3; V: TRBV7-8; D: TRBD2; DNA: TGTGCCAGCAGCATACTAGCGGGAGGGCCTTCTCGCACAGATACGCAGTATTTT; CDR3: CASSILAGGPSRTDTQYF
size: once; J: TRBJ2-7; V: TRBV7-9; D: TRBD2; DNA: TGTGCCAGCAGCACCACCCATGGCGGGGGGGACGAGCAGTACTTC; CDR3: CASSTTHGGGDEQYF
size: -; J: TRBJ1-1; V: TRBV27; D: -; DNA: TGTGCCAGCAGCCTCCGAAGGGGGGACGGCACTGAAGCTTTCTTT; CDR3: CASSLRRGDGTEAFF
size: -; J: TRBJ2-7; V: TRBV2; D: -; DNA: TGTGCCAGCAAAAAAGCGGGCATAGCCTACGAGCAGTACTTC; CDR3: CASKKAGIAYEQYF
size: -; J: TRBJ1-1; V: TRBV11-2; D: -; DNA: TGTGCCAGCAGCTCCGGGAGCAGGAGGACTGAAGCTTTCTTT; CDR3: CASSSGSRRTEAFF
size: few; J: TRBJ1-1; V: TRBV5-1; D: -; DNA: TGCGCCAGCAGCTTGACTAAAGGGAACACTGAAGCTTTCTTT; CDR3: CASSLTKGNTEAFF
size: -; J: TRBJ1-5; V: TRBV2; D: -; DNA: TGTGCCAGCAGGGGCTTAAGGACTGCCCTTCATCAGCCCCAGCATTTT; CDR3: CASRGLRTALHQPQHF
size: once; J: TRBJ2-1; V: TRBV7-2; D: TRBD2; DNA: TGTGCCAGCAGCTTAGTCGGTGGACTAGCGGATTACAATGAGCAGTTCTTC; CDR3: CASSLVGGLADYNEQFF
size: -; J: TRBJ2-1; V: TRBV10-2; D: TRBD2; DNA: TGCGCCAGCATTAACGGGGGGGCCGACGAGCAGTTCTTC; CDR3: CASINGGADEQFF
size: few; J: TRBJ1-5; V: TRBV28; D: TRBD1; DNA: TGTGCCAGCAGTCCCGGGACAGCTTATCAGCCCCAGCATTTT; CDR3: CASSPGTAYQPQHF
size: -; J: TRBJ2-7; V: TRBV6-1; D: -; DNA: TGTGCCAGCACCGTACGGGGACGTAGGTGGGAGCAGTACTTC; CDR3: CASTVRGRRWEQYF
size: -; J: TRBJ1-4; V: TRBV11-2; D: TRBD1; DNA: TGTGCCAGCAGCCCGCGCTTCGGACAGGGGGTTGAAAAACTGTTTTTT; CDR3: CASSPRFGQGVEKLFF
size: -; J: TRBJ2-7; V: TRBV11-2; D: TRBD2; DNA: TGTGCCAGCAGCTTGAGTAGCGGGAGCTACGAGCAGTACTTC; CDR3: CASSLSSGSYEQYF
size: -; J: TRBJ1-2; V: TRBV19; D: -; DNA: TGTGCCAGTAGTATAAGAGGGGAGAACTATGGCTACACCTTC; CDR3: CASSIRGENYGYTF
size: -; J: TRBJ2-7; V: TRBV28; D: -; DNA: TGTGCCAGCAGTATTACGACCTTCTCCTACGAGCAGTACTTC; CDR3: CASSITTFSYEQYF
size: -; J: TRBJ2-7; V: TRBV19; D: -; DNA: TGTGCCAGTAGTATAGCGGACGGGAACGAGCAGTACTTC; CDR3: CASSIADGNEQYF
size: -; J: TRBJ2-7; V: TRBV9; D: TRBD1; DNA: TGTGCCAGCAGCGCCACCGGGACAGAAGTCTCCTACGAGCAGTACTTC; CDR3: CASSATGTEVSYEQYF
size: -; J: TRBJ2-3; V: TRBV9; D: -; DNA: TGTGCCAGCAGCGTAGGAGGCCTCACTAGCACAGATACGCAGTATTTT; CDR3: CASSVGGLTSTDTQYF
size: once; J: TRBJ1-2; V: TRBV29-1; D: TRBD1; DNA: TGCAGCGTTAAAAGGGACAGGGGGCCTGGCTACACCTTC; CDR3: CSVKRDRGPGYTF
size: -; J: TRBJ2-5; V: TRBV7-9; D: -; DNA: TGTGCCAGCAGCTTAGACGGGAAAGAGACCCAGTACTTC; CDR3: CASSLDGKETQYF
size: -; J: TRBJ2-2; V: TRBV28; D: TRBD2; DNA: TGTGCCAGCAGTCCCCTCAAGACTAGCGGTATCACCGGGGAGCTGTTTTTT; CDR3: CASSPLKTSGITGELFF
size: -; J: TRBJ2-2; V: TRBV5-1; D: -; DNA: TGCGCCAGCAGCTCGGGGCCAACAAACACCGGGGAGCTGTTTTTT; CDR3: CASSSGPTNTGELFF
size: -; J: TRBJ2-3; V: TRBV4-1; D: TRBD2; DNA: TGCGCCAGCAGCCAGGGACTAGCTACAGATACGCAGTATTTT; CDR3: CASSQGLATDTQYF
size: -; J: TRBJ1-3; V: TRBV4-2; D: TRBD1; DNA: TGTGCCAGCAGCCAAGGCATTGGCGGGACAGGGCTCCCGGGAAACACCATATATTTT; CDR3: CASSQGIGGTGLPGNTIYF
size: few; J: TRBJ1-3; V: TRBV5-6; D: -; DNA: TGTGCCAGCAGCTTGGAAACAGGGATAAACACCATATATTTT; CDR3: CASSLETGINTIYF
size: few; J: TRBJ1-1; V: TRBV6-1; D: -; DNA: TGTGCCAGCAGTGAGCCCCGTACAGGGCTGACTGAAGCTTTCTTT; CDR3: CASSEPRTGLTEAFF
size: -; J: TRBJ2-3; V: TRBV19; D: -; DNA: TGTGCCAGTAGTATAGGAGGGGGGCTCCAAGATACGCAGTATTTT; CDR3: CASSIGGGLQDTQYF
size: -; J: TRBJ1-6; V: TRBV6-5; D: -; DNA: TGTGCCAGCAGTTACTCGAGAGGGATTAATTCACCCCTCCACTTT; CDR3: CASSYSRGINSPLHF
size: -; J: TRBJ2-7; V: TRBV11-1; D: -; DNA: TGTGCCAGCAGCTTAATGGAGGCGGCCTACGAGCAGTACTTC; CDR3: CASSLMEAAYEQYF
size: -; J: TRBJ2-7; V: TRBV4-1; D: TRBD2; DNA: TGCGCCAGCAGCCCTATTGAACTAGCGGGAGGGCCCTACGAGCAGTACTTC; CDR3: CASSPIELAGGPYEQYF
size: -; J: TRBJ1-1; V: TRBV5-6; D: -; DNA: TGTGCCAGCAGCTTGGGTGGACTGAACACTGAAGCTTTCTTT; CDR3: CASSLGGLNTEAFF
size: -; J: TRBJ1-3; V: TRBV7-9; D: TRBD1; DNA: TGTGCCAGCTCCAGGACAGGCCCCTCAACAAGCTCTGGAAACACCATATATTTT; CDR3: CASSRTGPSTSSGNTIYF
size: -; J: TRBJ2-2; V: TRBV27; D: -; DNA: TGTGCCAGCAGTTTAAGTAGTGACCCCCTCCCCGGGGAGCTGTTTTTT; CDR3: CASSLSSDPLPGELFF
size: -; J: TRBJ1-1; V: TRBV30; D: -; DNA: TGTGCCTGGAGTCAAGACAACACTGAAGCTTTCTTT; CDR3: CAWSQDNTEAFF